This T cell receptor (beta chain) originates from a study of cytomegalovirus exposure and HLA in healthy donors. Generated by immunoSEQ multiplex PCR, the TCRdb table keeps only in-frame clones and is missing some. The sample holds some 350,000 clones, roughly 87% seen once. Whole-study findings and limits: Most observed TCR sequences were rare, whereas some public TCRs were detected in many donors. The tendency of first-cohort TCR clusters to co-occur in the 120 validation repertoires was identified by a subsequent analysis. Diagnosis of cytomegalovirus status made by the classifier reportedly showed high specificity and sensitivity.

After removal of 5 bases from V and 1 base from J, the junction contained 11 bases not matched to a gene. CDR3 length: 17 residues. Germline loops: CDR1 PRHDT, CDR2 FYEKMQ (reference sequence). On this clone itself: Its target is not known.

This chain links TRBV13 with TRBJ2-7; 10 bases align to TRBD2. The sample was PBMCs. This receptor was obtained from a woman aged 30 to 39 in good health and CMV-seropositive. In DNA, the CDR3 is TGTGCCAGCAGCCGTGGGACAGCGGGAGGGCAGTCCTACGAGCAGTACTTC. This translates into CASSRGTAGGQSYEQYF.